This paragraph covers one T cell receptor (beta chain) sequence. Its cognate antigen is unknown. This CDR3 is 13 amino acids long. The germline V and J ends were trimmed by 3 bases and 3 bases, with 9 bases remaining between them. Germline V CDR1 and CDR2: MNHNS, SASEGT. This record comes from a study of cytomegalovirus exposure and HLA in healthy donors. Study-level points and caveats: There were a few CMV-associated chains whose specificity for CMV antigens was confirmed in vitro. A link between a missense DCLRE1C variant and TCR beta V- and J-gene trimming emerged from a later analysis. Analyses of presence/absence relied on an assumption of roughly uniform sequencing depth across donors. It was shown in a later analysis that HLA-associated TCR beta chains were more clonally expanded than other, equally common chains.

In the PCR, 60 Vbeta and 13 Jbeta primers were used. Repertoires were generated with immunoSEQ multiplex PCR, while TCRdb's copy carries only in-frame clones and drops some. The table records 120,000 or so clones, 80% of them present only once. V and J are TRBV6-1 and TRBJ2-7; perhaps TRBD2 as D (6 bases). The clonotype comes from a man aged 25-40 years in good health and CMV-seronegative. The sequencing input was PBMCs. CDR3 sequence reads: CASSDGSGYEQYF. The CDR3 DNA reads TGTGCCAGCAGTGACGGTAGCGGCTACGAGCAGTACTTC.